This entry lists 9 T cell receptor beta chains sequenced from one sample in a study of STAT5B mutations in CD4+ large granular lymphocyte leukemia. The repertoire was sequenced with immunoSEQ multiplex PCR; TCRdb's copy has only in-frame clones and lacks some. Among around 35,000 clones listed, about 85% were seen once. Material for sequencing was CD4+ T cells from blood buffy coats. These receptors came from a human donor in good health.

The chain combines TRBV7-9 with TRBJ2-1; D is unclear. The V end was cut by 1 base, the J end by 5 bases, with 12 bases between. Looked up from germline, CDR1 is SEHNR and CDR2 is FQNEAQ (reference sequence). This CDR3 contains 15 residues. The CDR3 DNA sequence: TGTGCCAGCAGCTTAGACGTCGCGACCCACAATGAGCAGTTCTTC. It codes for CASSLDVATHNEQFF.

This clone has just a few counts. J is TRBJ2-1 and V is TRBV5-1; TRBD2 matches at 10 bases. The CDR3 is 15 residues long. From germline, CDR1 is SGHRS and CDR2 YFSETQ. The ends lost 2 bases at V and 7 bases at J; junction bases unmatched: 6. DNA of the CDR3: TGCGCCAGCAGCTTCGGAGCGGGAGGGAAAAATGAGCAGTTCTTC. It specifies CASSFGAGGKNEQFF.

V is TRBV18 and J is TRBJ1-5; D is unresolved. CDR3 length equals 14 residues. Trimming took off 8 bases at V and 3 bases at J, with 14 bases between the two ends. In germline, CDR1 is KGHSH, CDR2 LQKENI. The CDR3 protein is CASPRVGANQPQHF. CDR3 in DNA: TGTGCCAGCCCTAGGGTCGGTGCCAATCAGCCCCAGCATTTT.

This chain links TRBV11-2 with TRBJ1-6; D gene uncertain. CDR3 length: 15 amino acids. V gave up 1 base and J gave up 4 bases, with 8 bases separating them. The germline V gene has CDR1 SGHAT and CDR2 FQNNGV. In DNA, the CDR3 is TGTGCCAGCAGCTTAGTGGCATCTTATAATTCACCCCTCCACTTT. This gives the protein CASSLVASYNSPLHF.

This chain uses TRBV2 with TRBJ2-5; D possibly uses TRBD1 or TRBD2 (5 bases each). CDR1 is SNHLY, CDR2 FYNNEI, per germline. The length of the CDR3 is 13 residues. Trimming removed 7 bases at V and 5 bases at J, with 14 bases between. The CDR3 DNA sequence: TGTGCCAGCACGGCCTGGGGGAGTGAGACCCAGTACTTC. This sequence encodes CASTAWGSETQYF.

The genes are TRBV23-1 and TRBJ1-5; 7 bases fit TRBD1. TRBV23-1 is an open reading frame, and its role is uncertain. Germline trimming cut 6 bases from V and 4 bases from J; bases unmatched to any gene: 9. This CDR3 contains 15 residues. CDR3 region: CASRKDRDGNQPQHF. The CDR3 DNA reads as TGCGCCAGCAGAAAAGACAGGGACGGGAATCAGCCCCAGCATTTT.

This sequence joins TRBV27 and TRBJ1-1; the D gene is possibly TRBD1 (5 bases). The CDR3 spans 15 residues. With 6 bases removed from V and 0 bases from J, the gap between germline ends came to 14 bases. Looked up from germline, CDR1 is MNHEY and CDR2 is SMNVEV (reference sequence). In DNA form, the CDR3 reads TGTGCCAGCAGACCAACCGGGACTATGAACACTGAAGCTTTCTTT. Translation: CASRPTGTMNTEAFF.

This rearrangement joins TRBV11-2 to TRBJ2-7; D might be TRBD1 (6 bases). CDR3 length: 14 amino acids. CDR1 is SGHAT, CDR2 FQNNGV, per germline. V gave up 4 bases and J gave up 1 base, with 11 bases separating them. CDR3 sequence reads: CASSSTRGSYEQYF. The CDR3 nucleotides are TGTGCCAGCAGCTCGACAAGGGGGTCCTACGAGCAGTACTTC. Filled out from reference TRBV11-2 and TRBJ2-7, the complete variable domain reads EAGVAQSPRYKIIEKRQSVAFWCNPISGHATLYWYQQILGQGPKLLIQFQNNGVVDDSQLPKDRFSAERLKGVDSTLKIQPAKLEDSAVYLCASSSTRGSYEQYFGPGTRLTVT.

The J gene is TRBJ1-3, the V gene TRBV9, with 7 positions matching TRBD1. The CDR3 is made up of 16 amino acids. Germline trimming cut 0 bases from V and 0 bases from J; bases unmatched to any gene: 3. The germline gives CDR1 SGDLS, CDR2 YYNGEE. This CDR3 is CASSVVGQSSGNTIYF. The CDR3 bases are TGTGCCAGCAGCGTAGTGGGACAGAGCTCTGGAAACACCATATATTTT. The full variable domain, completed using reference TRBV9 and TRBJ1-3, is DSGVTQTPKHLITATGQRVTLRCSPRSGDLSVYWYQQSLDQGLQFLIQYYNGEERAKGNILERFSAQQFPDLHSELNLSSLELGDSALYFCASSVVGQSSGNTIYFGEGSWLTVV.